Below are 3 T cell receptor beta chains sequenced from a single sample in a study of T-cell memory formation after mild COVID-19. Each CDR3 protein is one row after TCRdb ran MiXCR on the 5' RACE reads. This sample carries roughly 100,000 distinct CDR3 sequences, 10% to 15% of them seen once, and the ten largest clones take around 27%. Sequencing was carried out using PBMCs or a T cell subset sorted from them (not recorded which). The source is an adult woman who had mild COVID-19 (a few samples of this study predate the infection). Cell type and time point are not known.

This clonotype was seen more than once but under ten times. The chain joins TRBV18 to TRBJ1-3, with a tentative D call TRBD1 (5 bases). V dropped 3 bases and J dropped 0 bases, with 12 bases sitting between them. The V gene's germline CDR1 is KGHSH and CDR2 LQKENI. The CDR3 extends over 16 amino acids. This CDR3 is CASSPAGTGSGNTIYF. The CDR3 nucleotides are TGTGCCAGCTCACCGGCCGGGACGGGCTCTGGAAACACCATATATTTT.

This clonotype has more than one count but fewer than ten. The V gene is TRBV4-2, the J gene TRBJ2-3; D is unclear. Germline V lookup: CDR1 LGHNA, CDR2 YNFKEQ. The ends were cut back, 5 bases at V and 5 bases at J, with 11 bases in the middle. The CDR3 totals 13 residues. CDR3 DNA: TGTGCCAGCAGCTTCCCACAAGGAGATACGCAGTATTTT. It codes for CASSFPQGDTQYF.

This clonotype came up a few times. V is TRBV14 and J is TRBJ2-1; the D gene could be TRBD1 or TRBD2 (5 bases each). V was shortened by 3 bases and J by 4 bases, with 10 bases between the two germline ends. The CDR3 is made up of 14 amino acids. Germline assignment: CDR1 SGHDN and CDR2 FVKESK. The CDR3 DNA is TGTGCCAGCAGCCATGGGACGGGGTACAATGAGCAGTTCTTC. Translation gives CASSHGTGYNEQFF. Using reference TRBV14 and TRBJ2-1 for the parts outside the CDR3, the full variable domain is EAGVTQFPSHSVIEKGQTVTLRCDPISGHDNLYWYRRVMGKEIKFLLHFVKESKQDESGMPNNRFLAERTGGTYSTLKVQPAELEDSGVYFCASSHGTGYNEQFFGPGTRLTVL.